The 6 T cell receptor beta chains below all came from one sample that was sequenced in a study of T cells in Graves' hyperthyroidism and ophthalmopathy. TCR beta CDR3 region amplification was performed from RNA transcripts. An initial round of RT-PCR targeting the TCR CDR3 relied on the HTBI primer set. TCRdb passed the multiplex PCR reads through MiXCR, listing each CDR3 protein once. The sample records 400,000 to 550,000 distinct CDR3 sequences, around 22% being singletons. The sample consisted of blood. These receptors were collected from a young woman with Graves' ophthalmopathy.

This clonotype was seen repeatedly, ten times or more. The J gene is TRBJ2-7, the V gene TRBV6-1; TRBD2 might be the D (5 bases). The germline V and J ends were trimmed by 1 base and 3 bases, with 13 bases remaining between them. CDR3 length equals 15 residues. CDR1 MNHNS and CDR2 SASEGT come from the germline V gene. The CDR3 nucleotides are TGTGCCAGCAGTGAAGGGGGAGACGGGTTCTACGAGCAGTACTTC. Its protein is CASSEGGDGFYEQYF.

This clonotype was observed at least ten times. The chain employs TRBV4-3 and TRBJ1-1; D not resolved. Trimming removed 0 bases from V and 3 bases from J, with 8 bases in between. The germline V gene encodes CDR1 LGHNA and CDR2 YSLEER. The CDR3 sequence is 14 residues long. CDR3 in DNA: TGCGCCAGCAGCCAAGAAAGGGTCTACACTGAAGCTTTCTTT. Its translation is CASSQERVYTEAFF.

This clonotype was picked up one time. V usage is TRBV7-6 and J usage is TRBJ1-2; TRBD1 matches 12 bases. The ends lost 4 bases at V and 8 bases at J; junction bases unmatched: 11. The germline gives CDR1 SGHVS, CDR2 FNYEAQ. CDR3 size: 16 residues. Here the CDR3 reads CASSSLGDRGPRGYTF. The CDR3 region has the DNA TGTGCCAGCAGCTCCCTTGGGGACAGGGGGCCCCGGGGCTACACCTTC.

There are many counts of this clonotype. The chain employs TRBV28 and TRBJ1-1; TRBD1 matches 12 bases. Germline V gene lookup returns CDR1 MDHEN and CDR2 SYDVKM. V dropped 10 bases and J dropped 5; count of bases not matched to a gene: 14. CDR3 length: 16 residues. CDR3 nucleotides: TGTGCCATACTACCGGGACAGGGGGCGGTGGGGACTGAAGCTTTCTTT. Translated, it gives CAILPGQGAVGTEAFF.

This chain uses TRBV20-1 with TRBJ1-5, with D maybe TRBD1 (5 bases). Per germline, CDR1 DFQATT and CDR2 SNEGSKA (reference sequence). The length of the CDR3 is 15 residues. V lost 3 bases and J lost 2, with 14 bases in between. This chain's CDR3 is CSARAEGSGNQPQHF. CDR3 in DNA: TGCAGTGCTAGGGCTGAGGGGTCGGGCAATCAGCCCCAGCATTTT.

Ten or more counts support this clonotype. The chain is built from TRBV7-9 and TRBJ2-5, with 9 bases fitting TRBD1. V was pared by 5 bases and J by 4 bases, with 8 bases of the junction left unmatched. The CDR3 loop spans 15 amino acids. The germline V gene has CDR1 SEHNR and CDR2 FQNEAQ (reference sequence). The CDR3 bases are TGTGCCAGCAGCCCACCGGGACAGGGAGGAGAGACCCAGTACTTC. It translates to CASSPPGQGGETQYF.